These 28 T cell receptor beta chains came from one sample sequenced in a study of cytomegalovirus exposure and HLA in healthy donors. Produced via immunoSEQ multiplex PCR; TCRdb's table is partial and in-frame only. The data contain hundreds of thousands of clones, about nine tenths of them singletons. The sequenced sample was PBMCs. The receptors were sampled from a woman aged 18-29 years in good health and CMV-seropositive.

This rearrangement joins TRBV7-9 to TRBJ1-2; 9 nucleotides match TRBD1. Trimming took 4 bases from V and 4 from J; bases not matched to a gene: 13. Germline loops: CDR1 SEHNR, CDR2 FQNEAQ (reference sequence). The CDR3 runs 17 residues. The CDR3 spells CASSSRDREPSGYGYTF. CDR3 sequence (DNA): TGTGCCAGCAGCTCCCGGGACAGGGAGCCTAGCGGCTATGGCTACACCTTC.

This rearrangement joins TRBV5-5 to TRBJ1-2; no clear D gene. Germline V lookup: CDR1 SGHKS, CDR2 YYEKEE (reference sequence). The CDR3 length is 14 residues. The V and J ends lost 0 bases and 2 bases respectively, with 8 bases between them. The CDR3 reads CASSLAGRNYGYTF. In nucleotides, the CDR3 is TGTGCCAGCAGCTTGGCGGGGAGGAACTATGGCTACACCTTC.

In DNA form, the CDR3 reads TGTGCCACCGAGGGGGGACAGGGGTACACAGATACGCAGTATTTT. This sequence encodes CATEGGQGYTDTQYF. The chain carries TRBV28 and TRBJ2-3; 10 bases agree with TRBD1. This CDR3 contains 15 residues. V gave up 10 bases and J gave up 2 bases; unmatched junction bases: 9. Looked up from germline, CDR1 is MDHEN and CDR2 is SYDVKM.

The chain combines TRBV15 with TRBJ1-5; D is perhaps TRBD1 (6 bases). Germline loops: CDR1 LNHNV, CDR2 YYDKDF (reference sequence). The germline V and J ends were trimmed by 4 bases and 4 bases, with 11 bases remaining between them. The CDR3 runs 14 residues. The CDR3 is CATSTYRENQPQHF. CDR3 bases: TGTGCCACCAGCACTTACAGGGAGAATCAGCCCCAGCATTTT.

This chain connects TRBV23-1 to TRBJ2-1; 9 positions match TRBD1. TRBV23-1 is classed as an ORF, of uncertain function. With 0 bases clipped from V and 8 bases from J, the junction kept 11 bases outside the gene matches. CDR3 size: 17 residues. CDR3 in DNA: TGCGCCAGCAGTCAATCGGGGGGGACAGGGTATTGCGATGAGCAGTTCTTC. Translating it yields CASSQSGGTGYCDEQFF.

V usage is TRBV15 and J usage is TRBJ1-2, with 7 nucleotides matching TRBD1. The CDR3 spans 15 residues. The trim removed 0 bases at V and 6 bases at J, leaving 7 bases unmatched. Germline V gene lookup returns CDR1 LNHNV and CDR2 YYDKDF (reference sequence). The CDR3 DNA reads as TGTGCCACCAGCAGAGATCGGTCCCAGGGGGATGGCTACACCTTC. This codes for CATSRDRSQGDGYTF.

The chain uses TRBV11-1 and TRBJ2-1; 7 bases are shared with TRBD1. There are 17 residues in the CDR3. The V gene end was trimmed by 0 bases and the J gene end by 6 bases; junction bases not matched to a gene: 11. Per germline, CDR1 SGHAT and CDR2 FQDESV (reference sequence). The CDR3 sequence is CASSLASLSQGVNEQFF. DNA for the CDR3: TGTGCCAGCAGCTTAGCGAGTCTAAGCCAGGGGGTCAATGAGCAGTTCTTC.

V and J are TRBV21-1 and TRBJ1-5. TRBV21-1 is recorded as a pseudogene. The CDR3 loop spans 15 amino acids. CDR3 DNA: TGTGCCAGCAGCAAAGAGGTTGTGCGGAATCAGCCCCAGCATTTT. This codes for CASSKEVVRNQPQHF.

The V gene is TRBV7-9, the J gene TRBJ1-1, with a tentative D call TRBD1 (6 bases). V lost 5 bases to trimming and J lost 6 bases, with 10 bases between them. This CDR3 has 12 amino acids. CDR1 SEHNR and CDR2 FQNEAQ come from the germline V gene (reference sequence). CDR3 in DNA: TGTGCCAGCAGCGGCAGGGGCCCTGAAGCTTTCTTT. It is translated as CASSGRGPEAFF.

This clone was detected once. V is TRBV7-9 and J is TRBJ2-7; 8 bases map to TRBD2. The germline V gene has CDR1 SEHNR and CDR2 FQNEAQ (reference sequence). The CDR3 consists of 15 residues. The ends lost 3 bases at V and 0 bases at J; junction bases unmatched: 4. The CDR3 here is CASSFLAGSSYEQYF. The DNA of the CDR3 is TGTGCCAGCAGCTTCCTAGCGGGCAGCTCCTACGAGCAGTACTTC.

The J gene is TRBJ2-1, the V gene TRBV11-1; D gene unclear. V was pared by 5 bases and J by 10 bases, with 9 bases between. The CDR3 contains 11 residues. CDR1 and CDR2 (germline): SGHAT, FQDESV (reference sequence). CDR3 nucleotides: TGTGCCAGCAGCCGCGTTTTGGAGCAGTTCTTC. Translated: CASSRVLEQFF.

CDR3 bases: TGCAGCGGACAGGACTCAAAGGGAACCGGGGAGCTGTTTTTT. It yields the protein CSGQDSKGTGELFF. The V gene is TRBV29-1, the J gene TRBJ2-2, with a tentative D call TRBD1 (6 bases). The germline V gene has CDR1 SQVTM and CDR2 ANQGSEA. V shed 7 bases and J shed 5 bases, with 17 bases lying between them. CDR3 length: 14 amino acids.

The chain joins TRBV18 to TRBJ1-2, with a tentative D call TRBD1 (6 bases). V lost 6 bases to trimming and J lost 1 base, with 15 bases between them. Per the germline V gene, CDR1 is KGHSH and CDR2 is LQKENI. The CDR3 is 15 amino acids. In DNA form, the CDR3 reads TGTGCCAGCTCGACAGGCCAGGAAATTAACTATGGCTACACCTTC. Amino acids: CASSTGQEINYGYTF. The full variable domain, completed using reference TRBV18 and TRBJ1-2, is NAGVMQNPRHLVRRRGQEARLRCSPMKGHSHVYWYRQLPEEGLKFMVYLQKENIIDESGMPKERFSAEFPKEGPSILRIQQVVRGDSAAYFCASSTGQEINYGYTFGSGTRLTVV.

V usage is TRBV5-1 and J usage is TRBJ1-1; 10 nucleotides line up with TRBD1. This CDR3 contains 14 residues. Unmatched junction bases numbered 6, after V lost 2 bases and J lost 8 bases. In germline, CDR1 is SGHRS, CDR2 YFSETQ. In DNA, the CDR3 is TGCGCCAGCAGCTTTTCCGGGACAGGGGAGGAAGCTTTCTTT. Protein product: CASSFSGTGEEAFF. The full variable domain, its missing parts supplied by reference TRBV5-1 and TRBJ1-1, is KAGVTQTPRYLIKTRGQQVTLSCSPISGHRSVSWYQQTPGQGLQFLFEYFSETQRNKGNFPGRFSGRQFSNSRSEMNVSTLELGDSALYLCASSFSGTGEEAFFGQGTRLTVV.

The V and J genes are TRBV18 and TRBJ2-7, with D unclear. V was clipped by 5 bases and J by 7 bases, with 12 bases between them. This CDR3 contains 12 residues. Germline V CDR1 and CDR2: KGHSH, LQKENI. The CDR3 sequence: CASSMVSREQYF. DNA of the CDR3: TGTGCCAGCTCAATGGTATCGAGGGAGCAGTACTTC.

The V call is TRBV29-1, the J call TRBJ2-1, with D possibly being TRBD1 (7 bases). V lost 7 bases and J lost 4, with 17 bases in between. Germline-derived CDR1 and CDR2 are SQVTM and ANQGSEA. The CDR3 has 14 residues. The CDR3 loop is CSGAGQTAYNEQFF. Written as DNA, the CDR3 is TGCAGCGGCGCGGGACAGACCGCGTACAATGAGCAGTTCTTC.

V usage is TRBV4-1 and J usage is TRBJ2-2; D unclear. Germline V lookup: CDR1 MGHRA, CDR2 YSYEKL. Trimming took 3 bases from V and 6 from J, leaving 11 bases between them. There are 14 residues in the CDR3. The CDR3 reads CASSQQHYAGELFF. In DNA form, the CDR3 reads TGCGCCAGCAGCCAGCAGCACTATGCCGGGGAGCTGTTTTTT.

The chain uses TRBV7-9 and TRBJ1-5; 8 bases match TRBD1. V was pared by 4 bases and J by 5 bases, with 7 bases of the junction left unmatched. Germline assignment: CDR1 SEHNR and CDR2 FQNEAQ (reference sequence). This CDR3 is 15 amino acids long. In DNA, the CDR3 is TGTGCCAGCAGCTGGGGACAGGCCCGGGATCAGCCCCAGCATTTT. Translating gives CASSWGQARDQPQHF. Using reference TRBV7-9 and TRBJ1-5 for the parts outside the CDR3, the full variable domain is DTGVSQNPRHKITKRGQNVTFRCDPISEHNRLYWYRQTLGQGPEFLTYFQNEAQLEKSRLLSDRFSAERPKGSFSTLEIQRTEQGDSAMYLCASSWGQARDQPQHFGDGTRLSIL.

This clone was detected only a few times. This chain connects TRBV10-3 to TRBJ1-2, with 7 bases identical to TRBD1. CDR3 size: 15 residues. The junction had 7 bases not matched to a gene; V was cut back by 3 bases and J by 3 bases. Germline lookup yields CDR1 ENHRY and CDR2 SYGVKD. CDR3 region: CAISERTGQDYGYTF. The CDR3 nucleotides are TGTGCCATCAGTGAAAGGACAGGTCAGGACTATGGCTACACCTTC.

The CDR3 sequence is CASSLVAGGPNEQYF. The CDR3 nucleotides read TGTGCCAGCAGTTTAGTAGCGGGAGGGCCTAACGAGCAGTACTTC. The J gene is TRBJ2-7, the V gene TRBV27, with 11 bases lining up with TRBD2. Germline V gene sequence: CDR1 MNHEY, CDR2 SMNVEV (reference sequence). This CDR3 is 15 amino acids long. Germline trimming cut 2 bases from V and 5 bases from J; bases unmatched to any gene: 5.

The gene calls are TRBV15 and TRBJ2-5; TRBD2 matches at 12 bases. The germline V gene encodes CDR1 LNHNV and CDR2 YYDKDF (reference sequence). The CDR3 loop spans 17 amino acids. V shed 6 bases and J 9 bases; nucleotides not matched to a gene: 17. The CDR3 protein is CATSTLAGGPGWTAQYF. The CDR3 DNA follows: TGTGCCACCAGTACCCTAGCGGGAGGGCCCGGTTGGACCGCCCAGTACTTC. The full variable domain, completed using reference TRBV15 and TRBJ2-5, is DAMVIQNPRYQVTQFGKPVTLSCSQTLNHNVMYWYQQKSSQAPKLLFHYYDKDFNNEADTPDNFQSRRPNTSFCFLDIRSPGLGDTAMYLCATSTLAGGPGWTAQYFGPGTRLLVL.

The rearrangement joins TRBV9 to TRBJ2-1, with a weak D call TRBD2 (6 bases). The CDR3 runs 17 residues. Germline V gene lookup returns CDR1 SGDLS and CDR2 YYNGEE. V was cut by 0 bases and J by 2 bases, with 15 bases left in between. This CDR3 reads CASSVGPMRDAYNEQFF. In nucleotides, the CDR3 is TGTGCCAGCAGCGTAGGACCTATGCGGGATGCCTACAATGAGCAGTTCTTC.

For the CDR3, the DNA is TGTGCCAGTAGCCGAGACAGGGGCAAGGAAAAACTGTTTTTT. Its protein product is CASSRDRGKEKLFF. This rearrangement joins TRBV19 to TRBJ1-4, with 8 bases aligning to TRBD1. The CDR3 is made up of 14 amino acids. J lost 8 bases, V lost 6 bases, and 8 bases had no gene match. Germline V gives CDR1 LNHDA, CDR2 SQIVND (reference sequence).

V and J are TRBV5-1 and TRBJ2-2, with a tentative D call TRBD2 (5 bases). Germline lookup yields CDR1 SGHRS and CDR2 YFSETQ. Trimming pared 2 bases from V and 6 bases from J, leaving 8 bases between. This CDR3 region has 13 residues. The CDR3 DNA reads TGCGCCAGCAGCTTCTCGGGGTCCGGGGAGCTGTTTTTT. It yields the protein CASSFSGSGELFF.

The genes are TRBV18 and TRBJ1-1; TRBD1 might be the D (5 bases). The germline gives CDR1 KGHSH, CDR2 LQKENI. The CDR3 length is 15 residues. Trimming removed 2 bases at V and 4 bases at J, with 14 bases between. The CDR3 DNA reads as TGTGCCAGCTCACCATCCGGCCAAGGGGTCACTGAAGCTTTCTTT. It yields the protein CASSPSGQGVTEAFF.

The V gene is TRBV5-1, the J gene TRBJ1-5; a weak D match, TRBD1 (5 bases). The V gene's germline CDR1 is SGHRS and CDR2 YFSETQ. The CDR3 length is 14 residues. The germline V and J ends were trimmed by 3 bases and 4 bases, with 11 bases remaining between them. CDR3: CASSSLGGNQPQHF. CDR3 coding DNA: TGCGCCAGCAGCTCCCTCGGGGGTAATCAGCCCCAGCATTTT.

This chain joins TRBV9 and TRBJ2-1; a weak D match, TRBD2 (6 bases). Germline V gives CDR1 SGDLS, CDR2 YYNGEE. The V gene lost 8 bases and the J gene lost 2 bases, with 14 bases spanning the gap. This CDR3 is 14 amino acids long. The CDR3 DNA follows: TGTGCCAGTTCCGGAGGGCCGGCCTACAATGAGCAGTTCTTC. Translating gives CASSGGPAYNEQFF.

The rearrangement joins TRBV29-1 to TRBJ1-5; 12 bases fit TRBD1. The CDR3 runs to 13 residues. V gave up 7 bases and J gave up 7 bases; unmatched junction bases: 5. CDR1 and CDR2 (germline): SQVTM, ANQGSEA. The CDR3 bases are TGCAGCGCGGGGACAGGGGGCATGCAGCCCCAGCATTTT. Translated, it gives CSAGTGGMQPQHF.